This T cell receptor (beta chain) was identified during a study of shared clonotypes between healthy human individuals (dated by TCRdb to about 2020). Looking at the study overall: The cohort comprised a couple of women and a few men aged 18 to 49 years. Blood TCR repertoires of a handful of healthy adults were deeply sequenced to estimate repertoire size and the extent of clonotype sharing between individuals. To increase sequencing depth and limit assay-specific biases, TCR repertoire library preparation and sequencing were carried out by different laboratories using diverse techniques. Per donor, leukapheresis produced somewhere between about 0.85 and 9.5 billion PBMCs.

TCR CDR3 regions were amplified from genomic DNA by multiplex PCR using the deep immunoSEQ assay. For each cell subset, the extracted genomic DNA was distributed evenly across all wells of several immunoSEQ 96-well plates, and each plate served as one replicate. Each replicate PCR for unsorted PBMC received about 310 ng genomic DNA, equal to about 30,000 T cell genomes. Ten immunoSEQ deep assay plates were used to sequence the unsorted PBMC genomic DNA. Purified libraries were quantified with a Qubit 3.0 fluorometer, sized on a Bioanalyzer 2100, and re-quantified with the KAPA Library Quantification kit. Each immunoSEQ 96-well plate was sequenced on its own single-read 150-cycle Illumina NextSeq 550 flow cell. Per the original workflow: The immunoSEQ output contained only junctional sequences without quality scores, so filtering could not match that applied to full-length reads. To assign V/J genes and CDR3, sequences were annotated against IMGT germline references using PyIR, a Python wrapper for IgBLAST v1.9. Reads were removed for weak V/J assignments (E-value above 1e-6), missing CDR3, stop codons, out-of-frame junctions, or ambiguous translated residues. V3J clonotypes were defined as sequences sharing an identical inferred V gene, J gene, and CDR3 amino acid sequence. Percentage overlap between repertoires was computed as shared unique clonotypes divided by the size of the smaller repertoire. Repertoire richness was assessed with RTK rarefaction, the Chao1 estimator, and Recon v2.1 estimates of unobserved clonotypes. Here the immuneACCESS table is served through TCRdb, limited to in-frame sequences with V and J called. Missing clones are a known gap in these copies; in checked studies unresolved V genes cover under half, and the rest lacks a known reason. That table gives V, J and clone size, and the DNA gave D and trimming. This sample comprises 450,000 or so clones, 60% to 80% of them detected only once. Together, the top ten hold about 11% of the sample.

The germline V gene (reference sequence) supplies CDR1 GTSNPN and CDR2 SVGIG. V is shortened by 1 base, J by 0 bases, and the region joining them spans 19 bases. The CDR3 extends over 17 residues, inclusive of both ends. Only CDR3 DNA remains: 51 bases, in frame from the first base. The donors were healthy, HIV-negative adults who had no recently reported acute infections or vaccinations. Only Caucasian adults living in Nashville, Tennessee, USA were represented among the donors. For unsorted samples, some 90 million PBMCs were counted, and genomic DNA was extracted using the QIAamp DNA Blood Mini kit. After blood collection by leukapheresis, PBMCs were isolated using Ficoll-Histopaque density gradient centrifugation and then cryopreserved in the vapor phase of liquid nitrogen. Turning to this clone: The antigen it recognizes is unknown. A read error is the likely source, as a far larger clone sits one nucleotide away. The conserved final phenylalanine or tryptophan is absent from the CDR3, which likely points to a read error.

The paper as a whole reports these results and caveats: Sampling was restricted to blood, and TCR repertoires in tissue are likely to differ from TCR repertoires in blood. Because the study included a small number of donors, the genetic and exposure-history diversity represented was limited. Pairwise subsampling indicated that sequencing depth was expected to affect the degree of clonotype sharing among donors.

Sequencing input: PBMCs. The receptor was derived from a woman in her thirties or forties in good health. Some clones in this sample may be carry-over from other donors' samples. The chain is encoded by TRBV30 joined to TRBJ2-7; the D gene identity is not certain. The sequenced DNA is TGTGCCTGGAGTGACCCCCGCCTACGGGCGCACTCCTACGAGCAGTACCTC. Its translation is CAWSDPRLRAHSYEQYL.